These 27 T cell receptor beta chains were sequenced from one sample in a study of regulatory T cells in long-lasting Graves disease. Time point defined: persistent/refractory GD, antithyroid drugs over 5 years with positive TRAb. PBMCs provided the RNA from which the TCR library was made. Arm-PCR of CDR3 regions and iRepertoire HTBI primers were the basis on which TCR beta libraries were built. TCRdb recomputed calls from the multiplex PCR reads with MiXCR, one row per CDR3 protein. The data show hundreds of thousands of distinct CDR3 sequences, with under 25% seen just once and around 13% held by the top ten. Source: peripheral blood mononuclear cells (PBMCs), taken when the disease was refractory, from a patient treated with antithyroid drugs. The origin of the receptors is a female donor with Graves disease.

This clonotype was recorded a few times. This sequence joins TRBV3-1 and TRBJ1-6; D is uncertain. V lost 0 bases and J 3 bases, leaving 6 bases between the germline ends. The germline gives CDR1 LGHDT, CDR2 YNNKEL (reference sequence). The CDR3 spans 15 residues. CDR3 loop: CASSQEMYYNSPLHF. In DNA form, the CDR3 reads TGTGCCAGCAGCCAAGAGATGTACTATAATTCACCCCTCCACTTT.

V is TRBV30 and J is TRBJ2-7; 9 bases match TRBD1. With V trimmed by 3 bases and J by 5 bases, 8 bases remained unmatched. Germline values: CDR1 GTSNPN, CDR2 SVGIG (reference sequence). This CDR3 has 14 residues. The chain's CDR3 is CAWRPQQGAHEQYF. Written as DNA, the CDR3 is TGTGCCTGGAGGCCCCAACAGGGGGCCCACGAGCAGTACTTC.

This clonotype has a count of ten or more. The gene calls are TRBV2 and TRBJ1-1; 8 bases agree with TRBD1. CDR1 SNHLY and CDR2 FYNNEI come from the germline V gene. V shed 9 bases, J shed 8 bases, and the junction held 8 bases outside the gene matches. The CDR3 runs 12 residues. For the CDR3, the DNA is TGTGCCAGAACTCAGGGGGCGGCAGAAGCTTTCTTT. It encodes CARTQGAAEAFF.

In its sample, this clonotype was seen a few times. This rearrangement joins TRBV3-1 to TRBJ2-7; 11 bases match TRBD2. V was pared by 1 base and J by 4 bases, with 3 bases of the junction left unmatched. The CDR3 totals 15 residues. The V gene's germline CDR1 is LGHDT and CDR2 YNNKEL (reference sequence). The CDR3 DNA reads TGTGCCAGCAGCCAAGGTATAGCGGGAGGGTACGAGCAGTACTTC. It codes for CASSQGIAGGYEQYF.

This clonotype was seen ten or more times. The CDR3 nucleotides are TGTGCCAGCAGTCCTACCGTGGGGGGAAACATTCAGTACTTC. Amino acids: CASSPTVGGNIQYF. The rearrangement links TRBV27 to TRBJ2-4, with a weak D call TRBD2 (6 bases). This CDR3 is built from 14 residues. Deletions cut 5 bases from V and 6 bases from J, with 14 bases between. Looked up from germline, CDR1 is MNHEY and CDR2 is SMNVEV (reference sequence).

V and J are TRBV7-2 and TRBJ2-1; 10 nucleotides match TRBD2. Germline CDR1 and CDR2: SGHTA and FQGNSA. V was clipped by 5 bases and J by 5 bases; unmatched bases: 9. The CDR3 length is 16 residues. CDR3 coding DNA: TGTGCCAGCAGCCCGTACGGACTAGCGGCCCACAATGAGCAGTTCTTC. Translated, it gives CASSPYGLAAHNEQFF. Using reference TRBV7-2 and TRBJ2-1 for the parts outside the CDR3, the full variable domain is GAGVSQSPSNKVTEKGKDVELRCDPISGHTALYWYRQSLGQGLEFLIYFQGNSAPDKSGLPSDRFSAERTGGSVSTLTIQRTQQEDSAVYLCASSPYGLAAHNEQFFGPGTRLTVL.

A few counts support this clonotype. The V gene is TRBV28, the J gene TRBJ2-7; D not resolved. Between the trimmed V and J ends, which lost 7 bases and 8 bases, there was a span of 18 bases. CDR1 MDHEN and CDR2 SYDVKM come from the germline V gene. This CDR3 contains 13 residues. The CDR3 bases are TGTGCCAGCAAGGTTGTGGCGGCCGAGAAGCAGTACTTC. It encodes CASKVVAAEKQYF.

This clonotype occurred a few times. DNA for the CDR3: TGTGCCAGCAGCCAATACGCGGGGGCGGCAGAGACCCAGTACTTC. It specifies CASSQYAGAAETQYF. The chain is built from TRBV4-2 and TRBJ2-5, with D possibly TRBD2 on 7 matching bases. The V end was cut by 2 bases, the J end by 4 bases, with 14 bases between. CDR1 and CDR2 (germline): LGHNA, YNFKEQ. CDR3 length equals 15 residues.

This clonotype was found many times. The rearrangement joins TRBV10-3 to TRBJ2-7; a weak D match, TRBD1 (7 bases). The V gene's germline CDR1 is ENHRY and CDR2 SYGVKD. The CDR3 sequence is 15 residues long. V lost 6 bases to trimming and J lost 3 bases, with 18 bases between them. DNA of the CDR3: TGTGCCATCAGCGCGGGACAGCCCATTCACTACGAGCAGTACTTC. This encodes CAISAGQPIHYEQYF.

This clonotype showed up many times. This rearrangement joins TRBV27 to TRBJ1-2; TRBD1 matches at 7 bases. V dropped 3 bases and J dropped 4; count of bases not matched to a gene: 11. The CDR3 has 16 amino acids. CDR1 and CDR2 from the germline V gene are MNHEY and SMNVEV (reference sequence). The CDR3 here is CASSFYGTARLYGYTF. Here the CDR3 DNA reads TGTGCCAGCAGTTTCTACGGGACAGCTCGTCTCTATGGCTACACCTTC.

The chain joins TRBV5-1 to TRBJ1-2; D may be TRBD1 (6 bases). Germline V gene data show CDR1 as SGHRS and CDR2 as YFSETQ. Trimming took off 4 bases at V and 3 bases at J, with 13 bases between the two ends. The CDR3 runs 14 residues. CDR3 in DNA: TGCGCCAGCAGCCCGCAGGGACATTACTATGGCTACACCTTC. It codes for CASSPQGHYYGYTF. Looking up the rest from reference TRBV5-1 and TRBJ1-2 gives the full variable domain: KAGVTQTPRYLIKTRGQQVTLSCSPISGHRSVSWYQQTPGQGLQFLFEYFSETQRNKGNFPGRFSGRQFSNSRSEMNVSTLELGDSALYLCASSPQGHYYGYTFGSGTRLTVV.

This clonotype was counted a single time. Written as DNA, the CDR3 is TGTGCCAGCAAAGGATTCCCAGCGGGGGGGCCAGATACGCAGTATTTT. It codes for CASKGFPAGGPDTQYF. The chain combines TRBV28 with TRBJ2-3, with 10 positions matching TRBD2. The V segment lost 7 bases and the J segment 4 bases; nucleotides outside the gene matches: 11. The germline V gene encodes CDR1 MDHEN and CDR2 SYDVKM. The CDR3 contains 16 residues.

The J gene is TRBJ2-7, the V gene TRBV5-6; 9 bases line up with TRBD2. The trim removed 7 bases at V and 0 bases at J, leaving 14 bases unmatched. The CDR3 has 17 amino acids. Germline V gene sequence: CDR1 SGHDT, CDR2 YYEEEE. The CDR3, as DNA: TGTGCCAGCCGCAGCTACTCAGGACTAGCGAGCTCCTACGAGCAGTACTTC. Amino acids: CASRSYSGLASSYEQYF.

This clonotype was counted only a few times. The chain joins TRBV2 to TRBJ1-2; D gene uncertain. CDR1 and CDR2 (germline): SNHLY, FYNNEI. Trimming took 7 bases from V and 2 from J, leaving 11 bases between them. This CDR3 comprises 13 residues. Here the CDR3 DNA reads TGTGCCAGCATGCAAGTACCGAACTATGGCTACACCTTC. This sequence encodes CASMQVPNYGYTF.

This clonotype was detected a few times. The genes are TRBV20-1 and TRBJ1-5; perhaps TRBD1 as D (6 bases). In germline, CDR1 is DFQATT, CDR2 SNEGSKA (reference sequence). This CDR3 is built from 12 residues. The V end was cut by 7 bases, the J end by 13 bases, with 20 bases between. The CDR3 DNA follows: TGCAGTGGCTCCGGTCAGGGAGGGGGACAGCATTTT. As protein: CSGSGQGGGQHF.

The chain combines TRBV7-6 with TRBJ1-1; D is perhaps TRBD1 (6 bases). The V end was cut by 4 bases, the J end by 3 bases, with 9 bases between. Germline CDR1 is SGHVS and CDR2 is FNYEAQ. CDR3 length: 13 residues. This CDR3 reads CASSSEGDTEAFF. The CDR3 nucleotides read TGTGCCAGCAGCTCCGAGGGGGACACTGAAGCTTTCTTT.

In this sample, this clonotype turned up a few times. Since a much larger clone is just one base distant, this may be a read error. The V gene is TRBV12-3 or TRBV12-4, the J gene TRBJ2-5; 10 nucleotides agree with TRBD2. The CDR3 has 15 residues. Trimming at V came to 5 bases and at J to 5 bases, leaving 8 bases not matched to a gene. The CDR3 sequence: CASSTGPAGGETQYF. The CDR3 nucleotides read TGTGCCAGCAGTACGGGACCAGCGGGAGGGGAGACCCAGTACTTC.

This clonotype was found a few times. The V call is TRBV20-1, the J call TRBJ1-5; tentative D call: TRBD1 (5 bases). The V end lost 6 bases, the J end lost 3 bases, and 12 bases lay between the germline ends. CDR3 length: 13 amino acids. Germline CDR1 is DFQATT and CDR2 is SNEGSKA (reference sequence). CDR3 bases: TGCAGTGCCATCAGGGATTCCAATCAGCCCCAGCATTTT. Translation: CSAIRDSNQPQHF.

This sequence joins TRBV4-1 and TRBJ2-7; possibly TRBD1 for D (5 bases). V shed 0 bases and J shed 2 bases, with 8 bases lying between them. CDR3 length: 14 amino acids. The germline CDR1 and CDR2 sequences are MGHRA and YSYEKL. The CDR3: CASSQEQATYEQYF. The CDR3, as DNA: TGCGCCAGCAGCCAAGAACAGGCCACCTACGAGCAGTACTTC.

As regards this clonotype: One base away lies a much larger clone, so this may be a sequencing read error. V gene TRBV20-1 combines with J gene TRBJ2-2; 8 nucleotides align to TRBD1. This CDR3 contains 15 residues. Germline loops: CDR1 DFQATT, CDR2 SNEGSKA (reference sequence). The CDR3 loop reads CSARPSGQGAGKLFF. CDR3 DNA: TGCAGTGCTAGACCTTCTGGACAGGGCGCCGGGAAGCTGTTTTTT.

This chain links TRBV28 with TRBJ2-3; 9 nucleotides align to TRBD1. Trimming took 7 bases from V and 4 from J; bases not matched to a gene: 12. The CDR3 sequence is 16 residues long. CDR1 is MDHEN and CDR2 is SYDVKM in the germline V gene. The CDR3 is CASILGQGRYPDTQYF. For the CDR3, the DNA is TGTGCCAGCATCCTAGGACAGGGGCGATACCCAGATACGCAGTATTTT.

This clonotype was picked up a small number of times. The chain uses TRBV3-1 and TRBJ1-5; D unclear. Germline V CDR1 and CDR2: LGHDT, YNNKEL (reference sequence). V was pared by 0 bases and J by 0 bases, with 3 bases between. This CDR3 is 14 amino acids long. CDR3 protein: CASSQEVSNQPQHF. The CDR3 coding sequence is TGTGCCAGCAGCCAAGAAGTTAGCAATCAGCCCCAGCATTTT.

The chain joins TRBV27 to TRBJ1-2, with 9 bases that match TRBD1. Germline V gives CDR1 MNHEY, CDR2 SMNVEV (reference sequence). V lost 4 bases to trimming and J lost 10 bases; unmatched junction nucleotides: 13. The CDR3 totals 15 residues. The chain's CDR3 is CASSSTSGQGKDYTF. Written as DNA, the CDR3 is TGTGCCAGCAGTTCGACATCGGGACAGGGTAAGGACTACACCTTC.

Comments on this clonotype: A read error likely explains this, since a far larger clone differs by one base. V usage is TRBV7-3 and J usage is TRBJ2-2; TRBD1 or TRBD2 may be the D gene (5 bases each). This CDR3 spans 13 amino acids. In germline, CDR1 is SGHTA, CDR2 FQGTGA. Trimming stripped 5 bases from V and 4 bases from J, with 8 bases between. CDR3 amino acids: CASSAGSTGELFF. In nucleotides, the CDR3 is TGTGCCAGCAGCGCAGGGAGCACCGGGGAGCTGTTTTTT. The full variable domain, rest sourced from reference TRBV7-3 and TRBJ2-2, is GAGVSQTPSNKVTEKGKYVELRCDPISGHTALYWYRQSLGQGPEFLIYFQGTGAADDSGLPNDRFFAVRPEGSVSTLKIQRTERGDSAVYLCASSAGSTGELFFGEGSRLTVL.

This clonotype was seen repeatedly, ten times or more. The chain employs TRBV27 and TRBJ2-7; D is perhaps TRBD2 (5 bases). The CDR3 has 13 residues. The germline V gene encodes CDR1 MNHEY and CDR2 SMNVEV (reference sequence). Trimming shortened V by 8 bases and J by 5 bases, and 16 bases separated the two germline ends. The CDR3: CASGSANRHEQYF. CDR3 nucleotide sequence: TGTGCCAGCGGGAGCGCCAATCGTCACGAGCAGTACTTC.

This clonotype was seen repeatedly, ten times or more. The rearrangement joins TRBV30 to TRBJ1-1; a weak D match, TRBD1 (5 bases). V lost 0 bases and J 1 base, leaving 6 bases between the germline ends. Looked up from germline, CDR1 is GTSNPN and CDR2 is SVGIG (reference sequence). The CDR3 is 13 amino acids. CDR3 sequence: CAWSVGQNTEAFF. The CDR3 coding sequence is TGTGCCTGGAGTGTGGGGCAGAACACTGAAGCTTTCTTT.

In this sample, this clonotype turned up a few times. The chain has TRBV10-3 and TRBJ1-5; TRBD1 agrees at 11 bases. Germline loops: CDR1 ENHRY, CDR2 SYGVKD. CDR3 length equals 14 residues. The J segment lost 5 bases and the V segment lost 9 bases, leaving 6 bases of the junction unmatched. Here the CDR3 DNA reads TGTGCCATTGGGACAGGGGGTACTGATCAGCCCCAGCATTTT. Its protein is CAIGTGGTDQPQHF.